Listed below are T cell receptor beta chains from one sample, sequenced in a study of blood T cell repertoires in COVID-19. TCRdb's copy holds only in-frame clones and misses some; the assay was immunoSEQ multiplex PCR. This sample has more than 150,000 clones; around 80% occur once, and the top ten carry roughly 17%. Sample: PBMCs or T cells enriched from blood (not recorded which). These receptors were obtained from a woman between 45 and 60 years old who had recovered from COVID-19. CDR3s leave out the opening cysteine and the closing phenylalanine or tryptophan. The order of the fields is V gene, CDR3 length, D gene, CDR3 protein. D genes are given only for firm matches.

TRBV4-2 | 14 | TRBD1 | ASSPREEGATQPQH
TRBV27 | 10 | TRBD1 | ASGRDSEKLF
TRBV7-2 | 13 | . | ASSSSGTASLHLH
TRBV19 | 11 | TRBD1 | ASSRTGRNGYT
TRBV2 | 13 | . | ASTKSGGERYEQY
TRBV19 | 12 | TRBD1 | ASSRQGLTGELF
TRBV7-2 | 14 | TRBD2 | ASSLAGTSANNEQF
TRBV7-6 | 13 | . | ASSSEESTNEKLF
TRBV6-2/TRBV6-3 | 11 | . | ASSYSSPYEQY
TRBV6-5 | 13 | . | ASSRTGAGANVLT
TRBV29-1 | 9 | . | SVEASVIQF
TRBV11-1 | 14 | . | ASSLAVGESNQPQH
TRBV5-1 | 11 | . | ASSIGPGETQY
TRBV5-1 | 13 | TRBD2 | ASSLVSGGNNEQF
TRBV19 | 12 | . | ASSQTSPPYEQY
TRBV5-1 | 14 | TRBD2 | ASQLAEGGIVQTQY
TRBV28 | 12 | TRBD1 | ASSAGTGGAAAF
TRBV7-9 | 13 | . | ASSPTAGASGTQY
TRBV27 | 16 | . | ASSLSMGRAIGNEKLF
TRBV6-2/TRBV6-3 | 10 | . | ASSYTGYEQY
TRBV7-2 | 13 | . | ASSTSPSSYNEQF
TRBV6-4 | 11 | TRBD1 | ASSPQGEGEQF
TRBV27 | 12 | . | ASQQWVQGDTQY
TRBV5-1 | 15 | . | ASSRLDRGGSYNEQF
TRBV11-1 | 13 | . | ASSPQSLAKNIQY
TRBV18 | 16 | TRBD1 | ASSPLPDSGTGDQPQH
TRBV7-3 | 11 | . | ASSLSSTGELF
TRBV6-5 | 9 | . | ASGRDYGYT
TRBV5-1 | 12 | . | ASSLRRMNTEAF
TRBV10-1 | 12 | TRBD2 | ASSSSGANNEQF
TRBV18 | 15 | . | ASSPGQGHQSSYEQY
TRBV6-5 | 11 | . | ASRQDSGNTIY